Given below is one TCR beta chain in context. Semi-nested PCR with Nested Universal Primer A followed constant-region reverse priming of full-length variable regions. TCRdb itself ran the 5' RACE reads through MiXCR, one entry per CDR3 protein. This repertoire shows over 50,000 distinct CDR3 sequences, roughly 30% found once; its top ten account for 2% to 2.5%. The V and J ends lost 0 bases and 4 bases respectively, with 12 bases between them. The CDR3 loop spans 15 amino acids. Germline V gene data show CDR1 as MGHRA and CDR2 as YSYEKL. The sequence was collected from a female donor with breast cancer. The material sequenced was tumor-infiltrating naive CD4+ T cells sorted from the breast tumor. Described subset: naive CD4+ T cells, CD4+CD45RA+CD25-. This chain joins TRBV4-1 and TRBJ1-2, with D possibly being TRBD1 (5 bases). The CDR3 protein is CASSQDQRGVYGYTF. The CDR3, as DNA: TGCGCCAGCAGCCAAGATCAACGGGGGGTCTATGGCTACACCTTC.